This T cell receptor (beta chain) was observed in a study of T cells in Graves' hyperthyroidism and ophthalmopathy. Amplification of TCR beta CDR3 regions was performed using RNA transcripts as template. A first-round RT-PCR of the TCR CDR3 used the HTBI primer set. TCRdb reprocessed the multiplex PCR reads via MiXCR and lists one record per CDR3 protein. The repertoire holds about 130,000 distinct CDR3 sequences, with about 20% as singletons. Germline V gene sequence: CDR1 MGHRA, CDR2 YSYEKL. The length of the CDR3 is 17 residues. J was trimmed by 4 bases and V by 3 bases; bases with no gene match: 11. Participants, patients aged 18 to 65, had newly diagnosed hyperthyroidism with a duration under 2 months. Clinical symptoms, serum thyroxine and TRAb, thyroid ultrasound and orbital computed tomography together formed the diagnostic basis.

The chain uses TRBV4-1 and TRBJ1-2; 10 bases match TRBD1. This TCR came from a woman aged 45 to 65 with Graves' hyperthyroidism that later progressed to Graves' ophthalmopathy. The source material was blood. The CDR3 bases are TGCGCCAGCAGCCATGCACGGGGAGGGACAGGGGCCTATGGCTACACCTTC. It codes for CASSHARGGTGAYGYTF.